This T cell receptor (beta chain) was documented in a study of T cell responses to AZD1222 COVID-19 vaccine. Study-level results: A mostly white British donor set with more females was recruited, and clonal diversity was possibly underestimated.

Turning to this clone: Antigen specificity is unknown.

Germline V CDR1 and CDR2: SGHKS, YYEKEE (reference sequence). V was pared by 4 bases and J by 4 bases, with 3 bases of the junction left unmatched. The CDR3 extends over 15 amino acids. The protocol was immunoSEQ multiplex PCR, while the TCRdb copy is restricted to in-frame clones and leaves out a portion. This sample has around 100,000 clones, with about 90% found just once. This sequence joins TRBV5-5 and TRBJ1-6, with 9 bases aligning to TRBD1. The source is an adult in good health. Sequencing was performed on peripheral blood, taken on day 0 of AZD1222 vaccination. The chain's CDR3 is CASSRGQGYNSPLHF. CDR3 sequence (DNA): TGTGCCAGCAGCCGGGGACAGGGATATAATTCACCCCTCCACTTT.